The rows below give T cell receptor beta chains drawn from one sample of a study of beta chain features in type 1 diabetes. Assay used: immunoSEQ multiplex PCR; TCRdb lists only in-frame clones, some missing. The table lists hundreds of thousands of clones, roughly 17% of them singletons, with 0.023% in the top ten. Sequencing was performed on naive CD4+ T cells from blood. These receptors came from a woman aged 18-35 years in good health. Both conserved end residues are part of each CDR3. The D gene is left open where the match is weak. Not every row has a clone size; where given, it reads once, few, many or a size class.

CDR3 DNA: TGTGCCAGCAGCGCGGGGACTGGGGCCAACGTCCTGACTTTC; CDR3 protein: CASSAGTGANVLTF; clone size: .; V gene: TRBV9; J gene: TRBJ2-6; D gene: .
CDR3 DNA: TGTGCCAGCAGTGGTGGAGGTACCGTGCCTGCCTATGGCTACACCTTC; CDR3 protein: CASSGGGTVPAYGYTF; clone size: few; V gene: TRBV2; J gene: TRBJ1-2; D gene: .
CDR3 DNA: TGTGCCATCAGTCAAGGGACTAGCCCCTCCGAGCAGTACTTC; CDR3 protein: CAISQGTSPSEQYF; clone size: few; V gene: TRBV10-3; J gene: TRBJ2-7; D gene: TRBD2
CDR3 DNA: TGTGCCAGCAGCCAACATTCTTCACTTAGCGGGAGGGCCTCCTACGAGCAGTACTTC; CDR3 protein: CASSQHSSLSGRASYEQYF; clone size: few; V gene: TRBV4-2; J gene: TRBJ2-7; D gene: TRBD2
CDR3 DNA: TGTGCCAGCAGCTTAGTAGGCGGGTTCTACGAGCAGTACTTC; CDR3 protein: CASSLVGGFYEQYF; clone size: .; V gene: TRBV7-2; J gene: TRBJ2-7; D gene: .
CDR3 DNA: TGCGCCAGCAGCCCTGCCGGGACTAGCGGGAGTGGGTCCTACAATGAGCAGTTCTTC; CDR3 protein: CASSPAGTSGSGSYNEQFF; clone size: few; V gene: TRBV5-1; J gene: TRBJ2-1; D gene: TRBD2
CDR3 DNA: TGTGCCAGTAGTTCGTCTAGCTCTGGTGAGCAGTTCTTC; CDR3 protein: CASSSSSSGEQFF; clone size: few; V gene: TRBV19; J gene: TRBJ2-1; D gene: .
CDR3 DNA: TGTGCCAGTAGTGTAGCGGGAAATTCGGGCACCGGGGAGCTGTTTTTT; CDR3 protein: CASSVAGNSGTGELFF; clone size: few; V gene: TRBV19; J gene: TRBJ2-2; D gene: TRBD2
CDR3 DNA: TGTGCCAGCAGCCCGAGAGGTAGCACAGATACGCAGTATTTT; CDR3 protein: CASSPRGSTDTQYF; clone size: few; V gene: TRBV7-9; J gene: TRBJ2-3; D gene: .
CDR3 DNA: TGTGCCAGCAGTGGTGCCAGGGGCCGTTACGAGCAGTACTTC; CDR3 protein: CASSGARGRYEQYF; clone size: .; V gene: TRBV2; J gene: TRBJ2-7; D gene: .
CDR3 DNA: TGTGCCACCAGCCGCGGGTGGGGAGGGAAGGACGAGCAGTACTTC; CDR3 protein: CATSRGWGGKDEQYF; clone size: few; V gene: TRBV15; J gene: TRBJ2-7; D gene: TRBD2
CDR3 DNA: TGTGCCAGCAGCTTAGCCTCCAACTACGAGCAGTACTTC; CDR3 protein: CASSLASNYEQYF; clone size: .; V gene: TRBV7-2; J gene: TRBJ2-7; D gene: .
CDR3 DNA: TGTGCCAGCAGCCACTCCACTACGGACTTAATGGAGACCCAGTACTTC; CDR3 protein: CASSHSTTDLMETQYF; clone size: few; V gene: TRBV4-2; J gene: TRBJ2-5; D gene: .
CDR3 DNA: TGCAGTGCTCCGACAGGGAGAGAGCAGTACTTC; CDR3 protein: CSAPTGREQYF; clone size: few; V gene: TRBV20-1; J gene: TRBJ2-7; D gene: TRBD1
CDR3 DNA: TGCGCCAGCACCGTCAGGGGGGAGACCCACGAGCAGTACTTC; CDR3 protein: CASTVRGETHEQYF; clone size: .; V gene: TRBV5-1; J gene: TRBJ2-7; D gene: .
CDR3 DNA: TGTGCCAGCAGTCAGACTAGCGGAGCCGGGGAGCTGTTTTTT; CDR3 protein: CASSQTSGAGELFF; clone size: few; V gene: TRBV7-2; J gene: TRBJ2-2; D gene: TRBD2
CDR3 DNA: TGTGCCAGCAGCTTGTACCGGTCTTCCACTGAAGCCTTCTTT; CDR3 protein: CASSLYRSSTEAFF; clone size: .; V gene: TRBV7-2; J gene: TRBJ1-1; D gene: .
CDR3 DNA: TGTGCCAGCAGTGAAGCACCCGCTACTAATGAAAAACTGTTTTTT; CDR3 protein: CASSEAPATNEKLFF; clone size: few; V gene: TRBV2; J gene: TRBJ1-4; D gene: .
CDR3 DNA: TGTGCCAGCAGCCAAGGCGGGAGGACCGCAGATACGCAGTATTTT; CDR3 protein: CASSQGGRTADTQYF; clone size: .; V gene: TRBV14; J gene: TRBJ2-3; D gene: TRBD2
CDR3 DNA: TGTGCCAGCAGCCCTGGACAGGGGGGTGAAAAACTGTTTTTT; CDR3 protein: CASSPGQGGEKLFF; clone size: .; V gene: TRBV7-9; J gene: TRBJ1-4; D gene: TRBD1
CDR3 DNA: TGTGCCAGCAGCTTGAAAATGGGACTATCCGGGGCCAACGTCCTGACTTTC; CDR3 protein: CASSLKMGLSGANVLTF; clone size: .; V gene: TRBV7-2; J gene: TRBJ2-6; D gene: TRBD2
CDR3 DNA: TGTGCCAGCAGCGCCAGTTTAGTGGGAGGGGCCTCTGGAGAGCAGTACTTC; CDR3 protein: CASSASLVGGASGEQYF; clone size: .; V gene: TRBV9; J gene: TRBJ2-7; D gene: TRBD2
CDR3 DNA: TGCGCCAGCAGCTTGGGACGAGGCCCTTACAATGAGCAGTTCTTC; CDR3 protein: CASSLGRGPYNEQFF; clone size: .; V gene: TRBV5-1; J gene: TRBJ2-1; D gene: .